The 3 T cell receptor beta chains below all came from one sample that was sequenced in a study of T cells expressing NK-cell markers. Each CDR3 protein gets one entry in TCRdb, which reprocessed the 5' RACE reads and gives no DNA. With about 440,000 distinct CDR3 sequences in the sample, the ten largest clones hold less than 7.5%. The specimen sequenced was blood T cells: a sorted CD56 or NKG2C T cell subset, CD4+ or CD8+ T cells, or bulk PBMC T cells (not recorded which). Receptors originate from a woman aged 18 to 75 in good health.

V gene TRBV7-6 combines with J gene TRBJ1-2; TCRdb reports TRBD1, a call that lacks DNA to check it against. This CDR3 spans 15 amino acids. Germline assignment: CDR1 SGHVS and CDR2 FNYEAQ. This chain's CDR3 is CASSLGTGFDYGYTF.

The chain is built from TRBV7-2 and TRBJ2-4; TCRdb's D gene call, TRBD1, goes unchecked for lack of DNA. The CDR3 covers 15 residues. Germline CDR1 SGHTA, CDR2 FQGNSA. This chain's CDR3 is CASSLGGQGANIQYF.

This rearrangement joins TRBV5-4 to TRBJ2-1; the TCRdb call, TRBD1, lacks DNA for checking. Germline V CDR1 and CDR2: SGHNT, YYREEE (reference sequence). This CDR3 spans 14 amino acids. The CDR3 reads CASSRGGGNNEQFF.